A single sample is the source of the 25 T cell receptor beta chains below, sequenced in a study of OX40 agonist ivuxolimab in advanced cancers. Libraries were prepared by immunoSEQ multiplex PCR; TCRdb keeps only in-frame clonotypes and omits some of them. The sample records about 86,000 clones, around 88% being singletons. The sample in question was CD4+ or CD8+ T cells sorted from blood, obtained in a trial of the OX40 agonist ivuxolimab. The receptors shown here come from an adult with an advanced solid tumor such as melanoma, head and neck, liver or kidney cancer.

The DNA of the CDR3 is TGTGCCAGCAGCCGGGGCTGGCAAGAGACCCAGTACTTC. The encoded protein is CASSRGWQETQYF. V usage is TRBV11-3 and J usage is TRBJ2-5; D may be TRBD1 or TRBD2 (5 bases each). With 5 bases removed from V and 2 bases from J, the gap between germline ends came to 9 bases. Per germline, CDR1 SGHNT and CDR2 YENEEA. This CDR3 has 13 residues.

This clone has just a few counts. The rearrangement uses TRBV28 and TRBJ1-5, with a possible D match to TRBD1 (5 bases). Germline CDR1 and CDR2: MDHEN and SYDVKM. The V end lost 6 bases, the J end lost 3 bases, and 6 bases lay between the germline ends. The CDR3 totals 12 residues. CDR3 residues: CASRGPNQPQHF. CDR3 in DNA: TGTGCCAGCAGGGGGCCCAATCAGCCCCAGCATTTT.

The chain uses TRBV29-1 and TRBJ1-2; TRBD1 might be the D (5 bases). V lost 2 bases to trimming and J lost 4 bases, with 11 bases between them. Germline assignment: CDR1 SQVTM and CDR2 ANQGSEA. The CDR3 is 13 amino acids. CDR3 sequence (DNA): TGCAGCGTTGAACCGGGGGGAGGCTATGGCTACACCTTC. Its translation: CSVEPGGGYGYTF. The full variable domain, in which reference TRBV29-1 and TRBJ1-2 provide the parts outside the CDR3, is SAVISQKPSRDICQRGTSLTIQCQVDSQVTMMFWYRQQPGQSLTLIATANQGSEATYESGFVIDKFPISRPNLTFSTLTVSNMSPEDSSIYLCSVEPGGGYGYTFGSGTRLTVV.

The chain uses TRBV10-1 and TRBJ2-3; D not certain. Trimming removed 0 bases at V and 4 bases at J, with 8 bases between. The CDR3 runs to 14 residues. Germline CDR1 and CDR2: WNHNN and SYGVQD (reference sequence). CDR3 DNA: TGCGCCAGCAGTGAGTCTGAAGGCTCAGATACGCAGTATTTT. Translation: CASSESEGSDTQYF.

The CDR3 nucleotides are TGTGCCAGCGGAGACAGGGAGAGTGCCTACGAGCAGTACTTC. It translates to CASGDRESAYEQYF. The gene calls are TRBV19 and TRBJ2-7, with 7 bases aligning to TRBD1. The CDR3 has 14 amino acids. V gave up 9 bases and J gave up 2 bases; unmatched junction bases: 10. Germline CDR1 LNHDA, CDR2 SQIVND (reference sequence).

As DNA, the CDR3 is TGTGCCAACACCCCACGACAGGGGCCCCAAGAGACCCAGTACTTC. Its translation: CANTPRQGPQETQYF. The V and J genes are TRBV2 and TRBJ2-5, with TRBD1 matching over 8 bases. Looked up from germline, CDR1 is SNHLY and CDR2 is FYNNEI. CDR3 length: 15 residues. The J segment lost 1 base and the V segment lost 10 bases, leaving 11 bases of the junction unmatched.

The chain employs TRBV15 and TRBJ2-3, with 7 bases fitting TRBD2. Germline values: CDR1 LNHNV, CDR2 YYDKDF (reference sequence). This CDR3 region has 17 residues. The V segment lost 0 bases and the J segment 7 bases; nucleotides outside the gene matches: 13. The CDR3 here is CATSRDEGPGGGNTQYF. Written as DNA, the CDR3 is TGTGCCACCAGCAGAGACGAGGGCCCGGGGGGAGGAAATACGCAGTATTTT.

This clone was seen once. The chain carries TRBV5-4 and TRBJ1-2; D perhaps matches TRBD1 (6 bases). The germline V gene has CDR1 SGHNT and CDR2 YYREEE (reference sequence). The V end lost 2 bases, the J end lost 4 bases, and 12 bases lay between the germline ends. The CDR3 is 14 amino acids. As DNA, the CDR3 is TGTGCCAGCAGCTTACTCAGGGGAAGCTATGGCTACACCTTC. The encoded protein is CASSLLRGSYGYTF.

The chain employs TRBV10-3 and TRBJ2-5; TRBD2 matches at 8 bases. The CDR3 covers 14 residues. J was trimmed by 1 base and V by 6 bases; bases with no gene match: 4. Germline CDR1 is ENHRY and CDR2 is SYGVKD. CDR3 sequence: CAIRTSGAQETQYF. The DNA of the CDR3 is TGTGCCATCAGAACTAGCGGAGCCCAAGAGACCCAGTACTTC.

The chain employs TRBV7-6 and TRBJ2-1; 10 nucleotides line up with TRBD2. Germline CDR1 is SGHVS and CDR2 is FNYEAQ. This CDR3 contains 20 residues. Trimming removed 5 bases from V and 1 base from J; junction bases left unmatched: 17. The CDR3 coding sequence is TGTGCCAGCAGCAACATAGCGGGAGGATCGGTATCAAGGTCCTACAATGAGCAGTTCTTC. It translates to CASSNIAGGSVSRSYNEQFF.

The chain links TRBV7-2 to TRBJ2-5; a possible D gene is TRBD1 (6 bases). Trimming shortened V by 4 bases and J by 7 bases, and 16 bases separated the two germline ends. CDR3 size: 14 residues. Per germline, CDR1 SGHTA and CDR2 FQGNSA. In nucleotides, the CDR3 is TGTGCCAGCAGCTACCGGACAGTTTTTGGGACCCAGTACTTC. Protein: CASSYRTVFGTQYF.

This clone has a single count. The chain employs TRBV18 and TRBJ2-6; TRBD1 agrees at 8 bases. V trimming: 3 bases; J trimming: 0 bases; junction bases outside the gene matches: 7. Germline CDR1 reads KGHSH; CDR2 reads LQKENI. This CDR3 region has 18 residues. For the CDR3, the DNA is TGTGCCAGCTCACCGAGAGGACAGGGTGTCTCTGGGGCCAACGTCCTGACTTTC. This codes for CASSPRGQGVSGANVLTF.

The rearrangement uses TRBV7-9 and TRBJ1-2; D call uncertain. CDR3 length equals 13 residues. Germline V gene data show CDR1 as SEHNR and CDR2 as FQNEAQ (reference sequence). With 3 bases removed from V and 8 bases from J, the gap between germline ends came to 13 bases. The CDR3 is CASSFGESGGYTF. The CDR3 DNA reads TGTGCCAGCAGCTTTGGGGAAAGCGGCGGCTACACCTTC. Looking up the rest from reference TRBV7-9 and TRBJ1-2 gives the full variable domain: DTGVSQNPRHKITKRGQNVTFRCDPISEHNRLYWYRQTLGQGPEFLTYFQNEAQLEKSRLLSDRFSAERPKGSFSTLEIQRTEQGDSAMYLCASSFGESGGYTFGSGTRLTVV.

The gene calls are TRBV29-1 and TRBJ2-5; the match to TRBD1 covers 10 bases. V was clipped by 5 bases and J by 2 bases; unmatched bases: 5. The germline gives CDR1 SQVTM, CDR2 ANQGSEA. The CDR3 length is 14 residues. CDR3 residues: CSVIRDRGQETQYF. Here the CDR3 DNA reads TGCAGCGTTATTCGGGACAGGGGTCAAGAGACCCAGTACTTC. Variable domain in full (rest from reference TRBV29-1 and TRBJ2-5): SAVISQKPSRDICQRGTSLTIQCQVDSQVTMMFWYRQQPGQSLTLIATANQGSEATYESGFVIDKFPISRPNLTFSTLTVSNMSPEDSSIYLCSVIRDRGQETQYFGPGTRLLVL.

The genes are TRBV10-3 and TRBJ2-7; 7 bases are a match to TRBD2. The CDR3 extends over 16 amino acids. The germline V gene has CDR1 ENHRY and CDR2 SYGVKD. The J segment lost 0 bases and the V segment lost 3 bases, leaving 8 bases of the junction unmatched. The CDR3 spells CAISERASGSSYEQYF. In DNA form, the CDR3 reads TGTGCCATCAGTGAACGGGCTAGCGGAAGCTCCTACGAGCAGTACTTC.

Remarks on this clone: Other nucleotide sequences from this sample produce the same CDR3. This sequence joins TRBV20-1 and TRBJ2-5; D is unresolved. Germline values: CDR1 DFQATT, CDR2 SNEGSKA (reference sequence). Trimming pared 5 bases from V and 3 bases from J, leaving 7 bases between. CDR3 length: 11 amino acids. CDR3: CSAQIEETQYF. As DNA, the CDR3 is TGCAGTGCTCAAATAGAAGAGACCCAGTACTTC.

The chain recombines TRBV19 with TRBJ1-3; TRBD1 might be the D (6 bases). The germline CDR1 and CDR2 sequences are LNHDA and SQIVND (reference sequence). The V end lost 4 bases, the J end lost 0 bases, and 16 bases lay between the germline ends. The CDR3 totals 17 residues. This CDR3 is CASSKTIQGASGNTIYF. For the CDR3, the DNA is TGTGCCAGTAGTAAGACAATACAGGGAGCCTCTGGAAACACCATATATTTT.

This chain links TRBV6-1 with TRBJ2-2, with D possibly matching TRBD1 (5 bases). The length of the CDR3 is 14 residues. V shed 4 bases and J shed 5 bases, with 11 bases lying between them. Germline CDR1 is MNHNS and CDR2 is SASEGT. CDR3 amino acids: CASSGNRNTGELFF. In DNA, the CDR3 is TGTGCCAGCAGTGGAAACAGGAATACCGGGGAGCTGTTTTTT.

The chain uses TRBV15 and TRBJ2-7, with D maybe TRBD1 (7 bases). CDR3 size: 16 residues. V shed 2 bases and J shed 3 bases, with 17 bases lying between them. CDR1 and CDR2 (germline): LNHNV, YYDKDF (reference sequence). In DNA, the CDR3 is TGTGCCACCAGCAGAACCCGGGGCGGGACAGACTACGAGCAGTACTTC. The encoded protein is CATSRTRGGTDYEQYF.

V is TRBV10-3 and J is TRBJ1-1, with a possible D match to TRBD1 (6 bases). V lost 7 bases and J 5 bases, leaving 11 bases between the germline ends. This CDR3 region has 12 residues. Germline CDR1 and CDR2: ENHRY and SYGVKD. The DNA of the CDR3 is TGTGCCATCAAGGCAGGGGAGACTGAAGCTTTCTTT. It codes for CAIKAGETEAFF.

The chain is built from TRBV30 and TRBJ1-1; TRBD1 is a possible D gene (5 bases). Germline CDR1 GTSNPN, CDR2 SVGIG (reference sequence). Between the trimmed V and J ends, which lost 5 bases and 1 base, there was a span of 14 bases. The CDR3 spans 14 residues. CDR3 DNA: TGTGCCTGGGCCGGGGCTCCCCGGAACACTGAAGCTTTCTTT. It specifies CAWAGAPRNTEAFF.

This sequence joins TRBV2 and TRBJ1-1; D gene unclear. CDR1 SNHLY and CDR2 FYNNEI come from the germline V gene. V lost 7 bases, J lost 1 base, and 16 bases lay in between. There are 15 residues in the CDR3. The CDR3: CASKPDEAGNTEAFF. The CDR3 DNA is TGTGCCAGCAAGCCGGACGAGGCAGGGAACACTGAAGCTTTCTTT. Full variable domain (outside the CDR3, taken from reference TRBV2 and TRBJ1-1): EPEVTQTPSHQVTQMGQEVILRCVPISNHLYFYWYRQILGQKVEFLVSFYNNEISEKSEIFDDQFSVERPDGSNFTLKIRSTKLEDSAMYFCASKPDEAGNTEAFFGQGTRLTVV.

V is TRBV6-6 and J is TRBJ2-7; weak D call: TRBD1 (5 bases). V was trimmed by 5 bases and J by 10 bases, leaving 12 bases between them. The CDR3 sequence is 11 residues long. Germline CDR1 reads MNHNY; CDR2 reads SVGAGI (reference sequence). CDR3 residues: CASSGARLQYF. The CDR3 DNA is TGTGCCAGCAGTGGGGCCCGACTCCAGTACTTC.

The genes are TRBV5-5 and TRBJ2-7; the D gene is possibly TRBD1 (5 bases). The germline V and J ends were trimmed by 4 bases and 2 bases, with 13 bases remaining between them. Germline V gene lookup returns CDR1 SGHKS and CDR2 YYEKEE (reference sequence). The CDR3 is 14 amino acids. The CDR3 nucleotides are TGTGCCAGCAGCCTTGTGGCAGGGCCCTACGAGCAGTACTTC. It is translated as CASSLVAGPYEQYF.

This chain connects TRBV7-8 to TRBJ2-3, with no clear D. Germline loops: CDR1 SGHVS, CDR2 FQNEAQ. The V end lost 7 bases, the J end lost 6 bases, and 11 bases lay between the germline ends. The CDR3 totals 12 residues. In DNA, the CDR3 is TGTGCCAGCACTTATCTAATGGATACGCAGTATTTT. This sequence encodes CASTYLMDTQYF. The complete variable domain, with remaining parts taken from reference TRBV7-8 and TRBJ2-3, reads GAGVSQSPRYKVAKRGQDVALRCDPISGHVSLFWYQQALGQGPEFLTYFQNEAQLDKSGLPSDRFFAERPEGSVSTLKIQRTQQEDSAVYLCASTYLMDTQYFGPGTRLTVL.